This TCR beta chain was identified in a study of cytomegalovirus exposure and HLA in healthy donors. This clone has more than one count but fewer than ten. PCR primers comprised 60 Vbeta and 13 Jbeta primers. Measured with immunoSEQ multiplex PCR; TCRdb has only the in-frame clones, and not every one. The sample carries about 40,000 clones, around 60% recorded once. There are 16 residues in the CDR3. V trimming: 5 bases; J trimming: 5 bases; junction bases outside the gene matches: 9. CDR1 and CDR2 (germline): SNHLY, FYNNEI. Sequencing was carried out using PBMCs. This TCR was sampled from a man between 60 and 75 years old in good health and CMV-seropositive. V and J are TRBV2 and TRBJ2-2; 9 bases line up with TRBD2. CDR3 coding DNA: TGTGCCAGCAGTCCCGAAGGGACTAGCAAAACCGGGGAGCTGTTTTTT. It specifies CASSPEGTSKTGELFF.